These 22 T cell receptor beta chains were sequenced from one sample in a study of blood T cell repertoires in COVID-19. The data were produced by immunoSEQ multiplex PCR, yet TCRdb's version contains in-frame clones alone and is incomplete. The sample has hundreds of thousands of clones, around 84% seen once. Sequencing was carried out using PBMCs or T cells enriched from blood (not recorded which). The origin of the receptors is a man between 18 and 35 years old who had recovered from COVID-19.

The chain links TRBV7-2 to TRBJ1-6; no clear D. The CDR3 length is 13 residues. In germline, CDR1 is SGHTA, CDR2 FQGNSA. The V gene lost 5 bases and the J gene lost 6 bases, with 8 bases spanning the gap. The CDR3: CASSAQINSPLHF. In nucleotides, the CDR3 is TGTGCCAGCAGCGCCCAGATTAATTCACCCCTCCACTTT.

CDR3 residues: CASSLLVSFVTGYGYTF. The DNA for the CDR3 is TGTGCCAGCAGCTTATTGGTCTCCTTTGTAACCGGCTATGGCTACACCTTC. The chain employs TRBV11-2 and TRBJ1-2; D unresolved. This CDR3 is built from 17 residues. The germline gives CDR1 SGHAT, CDR2 FQNNGV. Trimming took 2 bases from V and 4 from J, leaving 20 bases between them.

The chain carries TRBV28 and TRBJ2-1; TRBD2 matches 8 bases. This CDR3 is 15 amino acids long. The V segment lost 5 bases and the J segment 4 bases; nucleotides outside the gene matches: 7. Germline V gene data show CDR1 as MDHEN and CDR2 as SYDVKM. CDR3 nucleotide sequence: TGTGCCAGCAGTCCTAGACTAGCGCCGTACAATGAGCAGTTCTTC. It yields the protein CASSPRLAPYNEQFF.

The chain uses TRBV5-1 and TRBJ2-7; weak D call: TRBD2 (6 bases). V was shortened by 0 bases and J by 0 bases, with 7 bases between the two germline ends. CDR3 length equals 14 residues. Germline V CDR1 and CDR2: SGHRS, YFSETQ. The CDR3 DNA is TGCGCCAGCAGCTTGGACGGGAGCTCCTACGAGCAGTACTTC. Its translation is CASSLDGSSYEQYF.

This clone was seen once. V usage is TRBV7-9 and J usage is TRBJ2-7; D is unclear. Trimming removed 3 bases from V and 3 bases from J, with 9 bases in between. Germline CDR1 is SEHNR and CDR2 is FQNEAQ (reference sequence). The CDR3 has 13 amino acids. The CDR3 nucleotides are TGTGCCAGCAGCTTCTTGGCGGACTACGAGCAGTACTTC. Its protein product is CASSFLADYEQYF.

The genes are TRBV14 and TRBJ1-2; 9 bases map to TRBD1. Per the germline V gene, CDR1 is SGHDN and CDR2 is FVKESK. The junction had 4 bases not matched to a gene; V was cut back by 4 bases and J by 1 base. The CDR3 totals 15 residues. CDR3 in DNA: TGTGCCAGCAGCCCAAGACAGGGGGATAACTATGGCTACACCTTC. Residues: CASSPRQGDNYGYTF.

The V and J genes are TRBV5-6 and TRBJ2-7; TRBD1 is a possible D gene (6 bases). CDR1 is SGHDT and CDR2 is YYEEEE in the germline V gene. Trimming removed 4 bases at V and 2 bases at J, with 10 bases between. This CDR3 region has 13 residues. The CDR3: CASSHRVPYEQYF. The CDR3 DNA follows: TGTGCCAGCAGCCACAGGGTCCCCTACGAGCAGTACTTC.

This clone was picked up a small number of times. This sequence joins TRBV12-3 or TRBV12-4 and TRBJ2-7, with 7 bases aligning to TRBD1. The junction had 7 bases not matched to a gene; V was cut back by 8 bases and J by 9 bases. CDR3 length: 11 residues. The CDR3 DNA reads TGTGCCAGCGGAACAGGGGAACGGCAGTACTTC. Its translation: CASGTGERQYF.

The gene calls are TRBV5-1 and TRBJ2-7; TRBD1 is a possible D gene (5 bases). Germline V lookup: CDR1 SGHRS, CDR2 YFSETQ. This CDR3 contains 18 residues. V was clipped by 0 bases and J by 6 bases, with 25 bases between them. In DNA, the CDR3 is TGCGCCAGCAGCTTGGCCGCGGCTACCGCTCTCCTCAGGGTCGAGCAGTACTTC. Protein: CASSLAAATALLRVEQYF.

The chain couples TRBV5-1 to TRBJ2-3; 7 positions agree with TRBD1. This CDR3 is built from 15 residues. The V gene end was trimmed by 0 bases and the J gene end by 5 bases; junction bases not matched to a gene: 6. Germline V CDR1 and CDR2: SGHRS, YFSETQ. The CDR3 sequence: CASSLDRGSQDTQYF. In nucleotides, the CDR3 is TGCGCCAGCAGCTTGGACAGGGGCTCACAAGATACGCAGTATTTT.

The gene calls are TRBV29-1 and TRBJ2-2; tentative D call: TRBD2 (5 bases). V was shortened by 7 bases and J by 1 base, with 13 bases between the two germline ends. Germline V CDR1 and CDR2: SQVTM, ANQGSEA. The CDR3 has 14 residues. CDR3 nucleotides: TGCAGCGGACCTCCCAGCGGGAACACCGGGGAGCTGTTTTTT. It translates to CSGPPSGNTGELFF.

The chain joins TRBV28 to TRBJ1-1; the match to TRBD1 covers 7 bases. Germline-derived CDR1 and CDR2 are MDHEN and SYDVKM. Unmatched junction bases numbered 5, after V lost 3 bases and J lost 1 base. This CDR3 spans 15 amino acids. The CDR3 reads CASSFGRGRNTEAFF. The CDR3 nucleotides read TGTGCCAGCAGTTTTGGCAGGGGGAGGAACACTGAAGCTTTCTTT.

CDR3 amino acids: CASSLVSGLETQYF. CDR3 DNA: TGTGCCAGCAGCTTAGTCTCGGGATTAGAGACCCAGTACTTC. The rearrangement uses TRBV7-9 and TRBJ2-5, with a tentative D call TRBD2 (5 bases). The CDR3 contains 14 residues. CDR1 SEHNR and CDR2 FQNEAQ come from the germline V gene (reference sequence). Trimming shortened V by 1 base and J by 4 bases, and 10 bases separated the two germline ends.

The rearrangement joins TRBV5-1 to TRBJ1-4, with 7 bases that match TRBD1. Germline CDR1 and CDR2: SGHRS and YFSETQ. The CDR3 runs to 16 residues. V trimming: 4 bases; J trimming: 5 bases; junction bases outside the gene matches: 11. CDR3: CASSLPRDSFNEKLFF. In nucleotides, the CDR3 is TGCGCCAGCAGCCTCCCGAGGGACAGCTTCAATGAAAAACTGTTTTTT.

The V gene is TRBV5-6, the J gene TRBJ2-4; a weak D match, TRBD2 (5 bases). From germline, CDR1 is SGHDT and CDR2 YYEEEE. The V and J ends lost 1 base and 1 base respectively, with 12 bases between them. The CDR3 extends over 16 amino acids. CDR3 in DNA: TGTGCCAGCAGCTTGTTAGGACGGGGTGCCAAAAACATTCAGTACTTC. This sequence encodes CASSLLGRGAKNIQYF.

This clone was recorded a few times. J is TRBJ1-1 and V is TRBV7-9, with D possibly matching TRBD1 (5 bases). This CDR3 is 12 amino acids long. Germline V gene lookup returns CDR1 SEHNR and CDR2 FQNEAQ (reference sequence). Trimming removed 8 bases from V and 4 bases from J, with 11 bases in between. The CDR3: CASLSQGTEAFF. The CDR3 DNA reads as TGTGCCAGCTTGAGCCAGGGCACTGAAGCTTTCTTT.

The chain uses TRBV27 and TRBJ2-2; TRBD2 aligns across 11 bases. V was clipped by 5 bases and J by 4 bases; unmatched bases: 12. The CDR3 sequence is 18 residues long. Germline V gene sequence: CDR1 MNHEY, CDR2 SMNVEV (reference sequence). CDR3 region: CASSPLIGLAGGTGELFF. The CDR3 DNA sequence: TGTGCCAGCAGTCCTTTAATAGGTCTAGCGGGGGGCACCGGGGAGCTGTTTTTT.

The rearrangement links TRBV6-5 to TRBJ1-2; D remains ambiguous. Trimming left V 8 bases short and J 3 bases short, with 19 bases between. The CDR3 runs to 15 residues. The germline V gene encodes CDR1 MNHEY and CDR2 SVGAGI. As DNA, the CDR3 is TGTGCCAGCCGACCCGCAGCATGGGCTTACTATGGCTACACCTTC. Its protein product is CASRPAAWAYYGYTF.

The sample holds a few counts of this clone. CDR3 loop: CASSHRPLVSYEQYF. The CDR3, as DNA: TGTGCCAGCAGCCACAGGCCATTAGTGTCCTACGAGCAGTACTTC. The gene calls are TRBV11-3 and TRBJ2-7; D might be TRBD1 (5 bases). The CDR3 extends over 15 amino acids. Between the trimmed V and J ends, which lost 5 bases and 1 base, there was a span of 15 bases. The germline gives CDR1 SGHNT, CDR2 YENEEA.

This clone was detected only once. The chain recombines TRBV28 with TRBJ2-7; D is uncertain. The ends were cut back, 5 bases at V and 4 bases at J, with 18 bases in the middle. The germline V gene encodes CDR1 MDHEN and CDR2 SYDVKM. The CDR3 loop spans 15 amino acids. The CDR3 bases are TGTGCCAGCAGTACGCCCCGGGTCTCGTCGTACGAGCAGTACTTC. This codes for CASSTPRVSSYEQYF.

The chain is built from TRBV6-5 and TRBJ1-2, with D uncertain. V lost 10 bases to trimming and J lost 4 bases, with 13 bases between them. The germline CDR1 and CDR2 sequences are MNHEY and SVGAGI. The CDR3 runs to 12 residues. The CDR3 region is CATKDGGYGYTF. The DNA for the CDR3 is TGTGCCACCAAGGACGGAGGCTATGGCTACACCTTC.

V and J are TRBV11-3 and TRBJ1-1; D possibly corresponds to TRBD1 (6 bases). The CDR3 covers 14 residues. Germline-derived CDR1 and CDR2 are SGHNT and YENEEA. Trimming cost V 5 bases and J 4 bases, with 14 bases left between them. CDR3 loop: CASSKRRGVTEAFF. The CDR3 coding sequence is TGTGCCAGCAGCAAACGCAGGGGTGTCACTGAAGCTTTCTTT.